The source of this T cell receptor (beta chain) is a study of control samples from healthy donors and cancer patients. Data came from immunoSEQ multiplex PCR; TCRdb stores just in-frame clones and leaves some out. The sample lists fewer than 200,000 clones, 85% to 90% occurring once. Germline CDR1 MGHRA, CDR2 YSYEKL. The V and J ends lost 0 bases and 2 bases respectively, with 13 bases between them. This CDR3 is 17 amino acids long. The specimen was blood. V gene TRBV4-1 combines with J gene TRBJ2-2; D remains ambiguous. The receptor was isolated from a woman aged 45-65 years in good health. The CDR3, as DNA: TGCGCCAGCAGCCAAGATCCCGGTCGAATTAACACCGGGGAGCTGTTTTTT. This encodes CASSQDPGRINTGELFF.